These T cell receptor beta chains were read from a single sample in a study of T-cell memory formation after mild COVID-19. TCRdb analysed the 5' RACE reads with MiXCR anew, one entry per CDR3 protein. The sample carries a few hundred thousand distinct CDR3 sequences, 20% to 30% recorded once. Material: PBMCs or a T cell subset sorted from them (not recorded which). These receptors originate from an adult woman who had mild COVID-19 (a few samples of this study predate the infection). Cell type and time point are not known. The CDR3 runs from the conserved cysteine through the conserved F or W. D genes are given only for firm matches. Expanded clones get a size class; other rows say once, few or many, or leave the size out.

v_call,clone_size,j_call,d_call,cdr3_aa,cdr3_nt
TRBV7-2,few,TRBJ2-5,TRBD1,CASSFDRGPETQYF,TGTGCCAGCAGCTTTGACAGGGGGCCTGAGACCCAGTACTTC
TRBV6-2/TRBV6-3,-,TRBJ2-5,TRBD2,CASSSGLAGVTQYF,TGTGCCAGCAGTTCGGGTCTAGCGGGAGTAACCCAGTACTTC
TRBV30,-,TRBJ1-5,-,CAWSKTAIVNQPQHF,TGTGCCTGGAGTAAAACAGCCATTGTCAATCAGCCCCAGCATTTT
TRBV9,few,TRBJ2-7,TRBD1,CASSVGNRGSYEQYF,TGTGCCAGCAGCGTAGGTAACAGGGGTTCCTACGAGCAGTACTTC
TRBV2,once,TRBJ2-1,-,CASRTTWSSYNEQFF,TGTGCCAGCAGAACCACCTGGAGCTCCTACAATGAGCAGTTCTTC
TRBV2,-,TRBJ2-2,TRBD2,CASQRDGGTGELFF,TGTGCCAGCCAGCGGGATGGGGGCACCGGGGAGCTGTTTTTT
TRBV9,-,TRBJ2-2,TRBD2,CASSVSGRAPGELFF,TGTGCCAGCAGCGTCAGCGGGAGGGCCCCCGGGGAGCTGTTTTTT
TRBV5-1,few,TRBJ1-1,-,CATSMGRNTEAFF,TGCGCCACCAGTATGGGGAGGAACACTGAAGCTTTCTTT
TRBV4-3,-,TRBJ1-2,-,CASSHDQGFYGYTF,TGCGCCAGCAGCCACGATCAGGGCTTCTATGGCTACACCTTC
TRBV29-1,-,TRBJ2-1,TRBD2,CSVAGTSVGPLDEQFF,TGCAGCGTTGCAGGGACTAGCGTAGGCCCCCTAGATGAGCAGTTCTTC
TRBV7-9,once,TRBJ1-2,-,CASSQPRNYGYTF,TGTGCCAGCAGCCAGCCTCGAAACTATGGCTACACCTTC
TRBV6-5,few,TRBJ1-6,-,CASSYPGRSPLHF,TGTGCCAGCAGTTATCCCGGACGGTCACCCCTCCACTTT
TRBV24-1,-,TRBJ2-1,TRBD1,CATSDPGQVTGNEQFF,TGTGCCACCAGTGACCCGGGACAGGTGACCGGCAATGAGCAGTTCTTC
TRBV7-9,-,TRBJ1-1,TRBD1,CASSPGTGGFTEAFF,TGTGCCAGCAGTCCCGGGACAGGGGGCTTCACTGAAGCTTTCTTT